What follows are 18 T cell receptor beta chains derived from one specimen sequenced in a study of shared clonotypes between healthy human individuals. Using immunoSEQ multiplex PCR, the repertoire was profiled, and TCRdb retains in-frame clones only, with some absent. Of some 480,000 clones listed, around 79% are singletons. Specimen: PBMCs. The origin of the receptors is a woman aged 40 to 49 in good health. Some clones in this sample may be carry-over from other donors' samples.

The genes are TRBV19 and TRBJ2-5; the D gene is possibly TRBD2 (6 bases). CDR3 length: 13 residues. Per the germline V gene, CDR1 is LNHDA and CDR2 is SQIVND (reference sequence). The germline V and J ends were trimmed by 3 bases and 4 bases, with 9 bases remaining between them. The CDR3 sequence is CASSINGGETQYF. The CDR3, as DNA: TGTGCCAGTAGTATCAACGGGGGAGAGACCCAGTACTTC.

V usage is TRBV28 and J usage is TRBJ2-1, with D tentatively TRBD2 (6 bases). The germline CDR1 and CDR2 sequences are MDHEN and SYDVKM. V was shortened by 8 bases and J by 4 bases, with 18 bases between the two germline ends. CDR3 length equals 15 residues. The CDR3 DNA follows: TGTGCCAGCCGGGCGGGGAGAAAACTTTACAATGAGCAGTTCTTC. It is translated as CASRAGRKLYNEQFF.

This clone has just a few counts. The genes are TRBV7-6 and TRBJ1-3; the D is unclear. Trimming left V 1 base short and J 3 bases short, with 7 bases between. The CDR3 contains 14 residues. The germline V gene encodes CDR1 SGHVS and CDR2 FNYEAQ. The CDR3 is CASSLGRGGNTIYF. The DNA for the CDR3 is TGTGCCAGCAGCTTAGGCCGGGGTGGAAACACCATATATTTT.

The genes are TRBV30 and TRBJ2-3; perhaps TRBD2 as D (5 bases). CDR1 and CDR2 from the germline V gene are GTSNPN and SVGIG (reference sequence). V was clipped by 2 bases and J by 2 bases, with 11 bases between them. CDR3 length: 14 residues. The CDR3 reads CAWSIASFTDTQYF. For the CDR3, the DNA is TGTGCCTGGAGTATAGCGAGTTTCACAGATACGCAGTATTTT. The full variable domain, rest sourced from reference TRBV30 and TRBJ2-3, is SQTIHQWPATLVQPVGSPLSLECTVEGTSNPNLYWYRQAAGRGLQLLFYSVGIGQISSEVPQNLSASRPQDRQFILSSKKLLLSDSGFYLCAWSIASFTDTQYFGPGTRLTVL.

The chain joins TRBV9 to TRBJ1-1; 7 bases match TRBD1. The junction had 5 bases not matched to a gene; V was cut back by 2 bases and J by 4 bases. Germline CDR1 SGDLS, CDR2 YYNGEE. CDR3 length: 14 amino acids. The CDR3 bases are TGTGCCAGCAGCGTGTCTTCAGGGGGCACTGAAGCTTTCTTT. Its translation is CASSVSSGGTEAFF.

V gene TRBV4-3 combines with J gene TRBJ1-1; possible D gene TRBD1, 6 bases. Germline CDR1 reads LGHNA; CDR2 reads YSLEER. This CDR3 region has 13 residues. The ends were cut back, 0 bases at V and 7 bases at J, with 9 bases in the middle. CDR3 nucleotide sequence: TGCGCCAGCAGCCAAGATTGGGGGCTTGAAGCTTTCTTT. Its translation is CASSQDWGLEAFF.

The genes are TRBV10-2 and TRBJ1-6; possible D gene TRBD1, 5 bases. The CDR3 totals 14 residues. Trimming shortened V by 10 bases and J by 6 bases, and 16 bases separated the two germline ends. CDR1 and CDR2 from the germline V gene are WSHSY and SAAADI. The CDR3 here is CATSGVRGNSPLHF. In nucleotides, the CDR3 is TGCGCCACCTCCGGGGTTAGGGGTAATTCACCCCTCCACTTT.

The chain couples TRBV11-2 to TRBJ2-3; possibly TRBD1 or TRBD2 for D (5 bases each). Germline V CDR1 and CDR2: SGHAT, FQNNGV. The V end was cut by 1 base, the J end by 0 bases, with 8 bases between. This CDR3 is built from 15 residues. DNA for the CDR3: TGTGCCAGCAGCTTAGTTGGGACCAGCACAGATACGCAGTATTTT. Translation gives CASSLVGTSTDTQYF.

The CDR3 DNA reads as TGTGCCAGCAGGGTTCTAGCGGGAGGACGGACCCAGTACTTC. Protein sequence: CASRVLAGGRTQYF. This chain links TRBV28 with TRBJ2-5; 11 nucleotides line up with TRBD2. CDR3 length equals 14 residues. V lost 6 bases to trimming and J lost 7 bases; unmatched junction nucleotides: 7. CDR1 and CDR2 from the germline V gene are MDHEN and SYDVKM.

This chain uses TRBV7-9 with TRBJ2-1; D is perhaps TRBD2 (6 bases). Germline V CDR1 and CDR2: SEHNR, FQNEAQ (reference sequence). The CDR3 runs to 12 residues. V was clipped by 5 bases and J by 9 bases, with 11 bases between them. The CDR3: CASSVGTAEQFF. CDR3 coding DNA: TGTGCCAGCAGCGTCGGGACTGCTGAGCAGTTCTTC.

The genes are TRBV9 and TRBJ2-7, with 7 bases lining up with TRBD2. Germline lookup yields CDR1 SGDLS and CDR2 YYNGEE. With V trimmed by 0 bases and J by 3 bases, 6 bases remained unmatched. CDR3 length: 15 residues. In nucleotides, the CDR3 is TGTGCCAGCAGCGTAGCTGCGGGAGTCGGCTACGAGCAGTACTTC. Its protein is CASSVAAGVGYEQYF.

Notes on this clone: Since a far larger clone is one base different, this is likely a read error. This rearrangement joins TRBV11-2 to TRBJ2-2, with D possibly being TRBD1 (6 bases). Germline V lookup: CDR1 SGHAT, CDR2 FQNNGV. With 2 bases removed from V and 3 bases from J, the gap between germline ends came to 10 bases. The CDR3 is 15 amino acids. The CDR3 nucleotides read TGTGCCAGCAGCTTATACAGGGCCGACACCGGGGAGCTGTTTTTT. It specifies CASSLYRADTGELFF. The variable domain in full, completed from reference TRBV11-2 and TRBJ2-2, reads EAGVAQSPRYKIIEKRQSVAFWCNPISGHATLYWYQQILGQGPKLLIQFQNNGVVDDSQLPKDRFSAERLKGVDSTLKIQPAKLEDSAVYLCASSLYRADTGELFFGEGSRLTVL.

The CDR3 region is CSVEVAGRTDTQYF. Here the CDR3 DNA reads TGCAGCGTTGAGGTAGCGGGTCGCACAGATACGCAGTATTTT. The genes are TRBV29-1 and TRBJ2-3, with TRBD2 identical over 7 bases. In germline, CDR1 is SQVTM, CDR2 ANQGSEA. V gave up 3 bases and J gave up 1 base; unmatched junction bases: 4. This CDR3 spans 14 amino acids.

This clone has a single count. V is TRBV29-1 and J is TRBJ1-2; possibly TRBD1 for D (6 bases). The CDR3 loop spans 12 amino acids. V was trimmed by 5 bases and J by 2 bases, leaving 9 bases between them. The V gene's germline CDR1 is SQVTM and CDR2 ANQGSEA. CDR3 sequence: CSVPQGNYGYTF. The CDR3 DNA is TGCAGCGTTCCTCAGGGGAACTATGGCTACACCTTC.

The V and J genes are TRBV18 and TRBJ2-5; 7 bases match TRBD1. The V gene end was trimmed by 1 base and the J gene end by 5 bases; junction bases not matched to a gene: 7. Germline V gene lookup returns CDR1 KGHSH and CDR2 LQKENI. The CDR3 totals 15 residues. The CDR3 loop reads CASSPLGQRGETQYF. CDR3 nucleotide sequence: TGTGCCAGCTCACCACTGGGACAGCGCGGGGAGACCCAGTACTTC.

This clone is a singleton in its sample. The genes are TRBV4-3 and TRBJ2-1; the match to TRBD1 covers 7 bases. V shed 5 bases and J 9 bases; nucleotides not matched to a gene: 16. This CDR3 contains 16 residues. The germline gives CDR1 LGHNA, CDR2 YSLEER. The DNA for the CDR3 is TGCGCCAGCAGCACATACAGGGGTTCGATGTTCACTGAGCAGTTCTTC. It yields the protein CASSTYRGSMFTEQFF.

Comments on this clone: The same CDR3 is also encoded by other DNA sequences in this sample. The J gene is TRBJ1-2, the V gene TRBV28; D gene unclear. CDR1 and CDR2 from the germline V gene are MDHEN and SYDVKM. This CDR3 is built from 12 residues. V lost 2 bases, J lost 7 bases, and 8 bases lay in between. The CDR3 nucleotides are TGTGCCAGCAGTTTACCTGGGTTTGGCTACACCTTC. Its protein is CASSLPGFGYTF.

The rearrangement uses TRBV2 and TRBJ2-7; a weak D match, TRBD2 (5 bases). The CDR3 extends over 14 amino acids. Looked up from germline, CDR1 is SNHLY and CDR2 is FYNNEI. Trimming took 4 bases from V and 3 from J, leaving 13 bases between them. This chain's CDR3 is CASSGGVYLYEQYF. Here the CDR3 DNA reads TGTGCCAGCAGTGGGGGAGTATACCTCTACGAGCAGTACTTC.